This T cell receptor (beta chain) came from a study of radiation and T cells in renal cell carcinoma. Study-level results: In blood, top tumor clones expanded by 2 weeks, shrinking by 4. Pretreatment tumor biopsies were lacking, so baseline clonotypes are unknown.

Documented time point: blood 4 weeks post-SBRT, at nephrectomy. The treatment denotes: 15 Gy SBRT to primary tumor, nephrectomy 4 weeks later. Nephrectomy followed 15 Gy stereotactic body radiation by 4 weeks. Serial blood draws occurred at baseline and 2 and 4 weeks post-SBRT. Germline CDR1 is LGHNA and CDR2 is YNFKEQ. The length of the CDR3 is 15 residues. V lost 2 bases, J lost 6 bases, and 6 bases stayed unmatched. The sample holds a few counts of this clone. What it binds is unknown. This table comes from immunoSEQ multiplex PCR, and its TCRdb copy is limited to in-frame clones, with some not included. The table records about 90,000 clones, 65% to 90% of them present only once.

V usage is TRBV4-2 and J usage is TRBJ1-2, with TRBD1 matching 10 bases. Sequenced material: blood, taken from a patient whose treatment included radiotherapy and nephrectomy. This receptor was identified in a man aged 60 to 75 with renal cell carcinoma. The CDR3: CASSQRTGGEDGYTF. The CDR3 region has the DNA TGTGCCAGCAGCCAAAGGACAGGGGGGGAGGATGGCTACACCTTC.